This T cell receptor (beta chain) was captured by sequencing in a study of monozygotic twins with inflammatory bowel disease. Study results and caveats: Especially with disease activity, IBD patients shared fewer clonotypes with others than healthy twins did.

Generation of cDNA took place in eight separate reactions per sample. TCRdb re-analyzed the 5' RACE reads; it lists each CDR3 protein once, without DNA. The listing records over 150,000 distinct CDR3 sequences. This CDR3 comprises 15 residues. Germline V lookup: CDR1 SGHTA, CDR2 FQGNSA. On this clonotype: The antigen remains unidentified.

The clonotype was recovered from a human donor with ulcerative colitis or Crohn's disease, or a healthy co-twin of an affected twin (not recorded which). Material for sequencing was blood. The V call is TRBV7-2, the J call TRBJ2-1; checking the TCRdb D call of TRBD1 is not possible without DNA. The CDR3 spells CASSLGTDSYNEQFF.